The clone carrying this TCR beta chain came up a few times. The record originates from a study of CD8 T cells in ankylosing spondylitis. Quantitative 5'-RACE with molecular barcodes generated TCR beta libraries. TCRdb passed the 5' RACE reads through MiXCR, listing each CDR3 protein once. The sample shows 160,000 or so distinct CDR3 sequences, 9.8% of them seen only once. CDR3 length: 15 amino acids. With 3 bases clipped from V and 7 bases from J, the junction kept 10 bases outside the gene matches. Per the germline V gene, CDR1 is SGHDT and CDR2 is YYEEEE. The source is a female donor with ankylosing spondylitis or in good health (not recorded which). J is TRBJ2-1 and V is TRBV5-6; 7 bases are a match to TRBD2. The sequencing sample was made of blood, either unsorted or a sorted T cell fraction (not recorded which). This CDR3 is CASSSAGEGRNEQFF. The DNA for the CDR3 is TGTGCCAGCAGCTCGGCCGGGGAGGGACGGAATGAGCAGTTCTTC. The whole variable domain, filled in from reference TRBV5-6 and TRBJ2-1, reads DAGVTQSPTHLIKTRGQQVTLRCSPKSGHDTVSWYQQALGQGPQFIFQYYEEEERQRGNFPDRFSGHQFPNYSSELNVNALLLGDSALYLCASSSAGEGRNEQFFGPGTRLTVL.